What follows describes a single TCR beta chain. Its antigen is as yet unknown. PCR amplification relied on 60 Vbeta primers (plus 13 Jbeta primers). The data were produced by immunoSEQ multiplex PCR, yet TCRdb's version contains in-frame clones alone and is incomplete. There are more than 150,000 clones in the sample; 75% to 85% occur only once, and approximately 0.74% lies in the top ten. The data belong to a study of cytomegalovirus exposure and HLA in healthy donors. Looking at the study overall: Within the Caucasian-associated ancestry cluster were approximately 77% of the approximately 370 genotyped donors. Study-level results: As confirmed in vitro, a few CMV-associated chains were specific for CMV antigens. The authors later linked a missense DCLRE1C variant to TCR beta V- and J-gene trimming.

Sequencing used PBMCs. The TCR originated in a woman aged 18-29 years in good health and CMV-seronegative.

In nucleotides, the CDR3 is TGTGCCAGCAGTCCGGGACAGTTCAATCAGCCCCAGCATTTT. It specifies CASSPGQFNQPQHF. V usage is TRBV6-5 and J usage is TRBJ1-5, with 7 bases identical to TRBD1. After removal of 5 bases from V and 3 bases from J, the junction contained 4 bases not matched to a gene. This CDR3 is 14 amino acids long. Germline assignment: CDR1 MNHEY and CDR2 SVGAGI.